This TCR beta chain stems from a study of T cells after yellow fever vaccination. Across the whole study: Fractions of limited cellularity were prepared by means of SMART-Seq v4 Ultra Low Input. Study-level findings and limits: Clonotypes appearing in both CD4 and CD8 compartments existed, and their share was small. FACS-sorted repertoires could harbor abundant contaminating bulk-population clonotypes.

A note on this clonotype: Its antigen is not identified.

By 5'RACE template switching, TCR cDNA was produced, with a universal primer site and UMIs added in the process. TCRdb reanalysed the 5' RACE reads using MiXCR and keeps one entry per CDR3 protein. Found here are hundreds of thousands of distinct CDR3 sequences, roughly an eighth of them singletons; the top ten hold just under 15%. Germline V gives CDR1 DFQATT, CDR2 SNEGSKA (reference sequence). The V and J ends lost 0 bases and 4 bases respectively, with 8 bases between them. CDR3 length equals 13 residues. The sample consisted of PBMCs, taken on the day of the yellow fever booster vaccination. This chain joins TRBV20-1 and TRBJ2-3; D gene unclear. This TCR came from a man younger than 40 who received the YFV17D yellow fever vaccine. The CDR3 DNA follows: TGCAGTGCTAGAGATGGGTTATCAGATACGCAGTATTTT. It is translated as CSARDGLSDTQYF.